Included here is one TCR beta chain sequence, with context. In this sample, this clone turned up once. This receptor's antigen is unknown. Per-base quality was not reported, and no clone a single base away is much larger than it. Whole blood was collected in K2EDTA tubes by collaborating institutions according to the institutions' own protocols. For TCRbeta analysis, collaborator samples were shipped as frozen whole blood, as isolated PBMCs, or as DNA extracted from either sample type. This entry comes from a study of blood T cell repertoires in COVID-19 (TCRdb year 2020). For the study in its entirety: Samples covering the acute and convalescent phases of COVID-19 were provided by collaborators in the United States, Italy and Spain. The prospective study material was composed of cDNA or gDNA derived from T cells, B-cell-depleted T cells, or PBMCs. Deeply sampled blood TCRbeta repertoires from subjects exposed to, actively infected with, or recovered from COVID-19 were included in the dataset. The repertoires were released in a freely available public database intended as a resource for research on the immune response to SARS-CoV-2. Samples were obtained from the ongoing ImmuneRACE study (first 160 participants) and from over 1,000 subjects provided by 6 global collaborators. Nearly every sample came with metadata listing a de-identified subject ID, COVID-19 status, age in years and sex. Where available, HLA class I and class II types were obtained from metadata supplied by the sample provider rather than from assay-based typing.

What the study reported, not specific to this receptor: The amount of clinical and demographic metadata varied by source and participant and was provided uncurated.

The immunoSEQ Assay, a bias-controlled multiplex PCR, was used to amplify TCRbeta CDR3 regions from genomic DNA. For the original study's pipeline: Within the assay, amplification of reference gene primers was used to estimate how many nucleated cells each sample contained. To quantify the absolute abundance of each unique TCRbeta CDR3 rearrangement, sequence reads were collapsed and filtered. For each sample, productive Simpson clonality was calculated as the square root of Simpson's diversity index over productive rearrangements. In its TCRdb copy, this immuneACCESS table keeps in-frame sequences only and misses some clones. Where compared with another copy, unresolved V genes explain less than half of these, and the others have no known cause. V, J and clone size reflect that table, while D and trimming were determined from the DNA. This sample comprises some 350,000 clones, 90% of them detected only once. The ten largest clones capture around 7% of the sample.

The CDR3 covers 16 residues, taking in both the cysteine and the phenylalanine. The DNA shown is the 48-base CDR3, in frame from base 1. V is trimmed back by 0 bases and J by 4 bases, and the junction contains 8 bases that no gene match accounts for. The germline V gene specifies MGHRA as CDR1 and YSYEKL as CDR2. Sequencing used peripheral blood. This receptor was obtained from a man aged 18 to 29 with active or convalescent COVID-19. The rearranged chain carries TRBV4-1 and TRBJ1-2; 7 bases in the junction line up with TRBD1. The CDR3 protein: CASSQDPAGGGYGYTF. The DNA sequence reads TGCGCCAGCAGCCAAGATCCAGCAGGGGGAGGCTATGGCTACACCTTC.